The present T cell receptor (beta chain) was sequenced within a study of blood T cell repertoires in COVID-19. Whole-study context: Sample material is recorded as cDNA or gDNA derived from T cells, B-cell-depleted T cells, or PBMCs.

Germline loops: CDR1 SEHNR, CDR2 FQNEAQ (reference sequence). The length of the CDR3 is 16 residues. The V and J ends lost 3 bases and 11 bases respectively, with 20 bases between them. Original handling: Amplification from reference gene primers served as the basis for estimated nucleated cell counts. Sequencing used immunoSEQ multiplex PCR; TCRdb keeps in-frame clones, though not all of them. For V, J and clone size, that table is used; D and trimming come from the DNA. The data contain 80,000 to 100,000 clones, under 85% of them singletons. The sequencing sample was made of peripheral blood. This receptor was identified in a man aged 65-85 years with acute or convalescent COVID-19. The chain is built from TRBV7-9 and TRBJ1-6; D is possibly TRBD1 (5 bases). Written as DNA, the CDR3 is TGTGCCAGCAGCTTCGGGGGACCCCGAGCTGGGGCACCCCTCCACTTT. Translated, it gives CASSFGGPRAGAPLHF.